A single sample is the source of the 25 T cell receptor beta chains below, sequenced in a study of T-cell memory formation after mild COVID-19. TCRdb re-derived calls from the 5' RACE reads in MiXCR, one entry per CDR3 protein. Seen here are about 430,000 distinct CDR3 sequences, roughly a quarter observed once, and the top ten hold around 8.7%. Source material: PBMCs or a T cell subset sorted from them (not recorded which). The receptor source for this set is an adult woman who had mild COVID-19 (a few samples of this study predate the infection). Cell type and time point are not known.

This clonotype was counted only a few times. The chain combines TRBV24-1 with TRBJ2-1; maybe TRBD2 (6 bases). V dropped 4 bases and J dropped 8 bases, with 14 bases sitting between them. The CDR3 consists of 14 residues. The germline V gene has CDR1 KGHDR and CDR2 SFDVKD. The CDR3 sequence is CATSDLTSFDEQFF. CDR3 bases: TGTGCCACCAGTGACCTTACTAGCTTCGATGAGCAGTTCTTC.

This clonotype was detected a few times. The chain couples TRBV4-1 to TRBJ2-1; D remains ambiguous. Trimming left V 3 bases short and J 5 bases short, with 20 bases between. CDR1 MGHRA and CDR2 YSYEKL come from the germline V gene. This CDR3 contains 17 residues. DNA of the CDR3: TGCGCCAGCAGCCAGGAAAACCGGGCTACACTTAACAATGAGCAGTTCTTC. It encodes CASSQENRATLNNEQFF.

V gene TRBV2 combines with J gene TRBJ1-2; D is unresolved. Per germline, CDR1 SNHLY and CDR2 FYNNEI. This CDR3 region has 11 residues. DNA for the CDR3: TGTGCAGACGGGAGGATCAGTGGCTACACCTTC. The encoded protein is CADGRISGYTF.

This clonotype was seen ten or more times. This rearrangement joins TRBV24-1 to TRBJ2-5, with 10 positions matching TRBD1. Per the germline V gene, CDR1 is KGHDR and CDR2 is SFDVKD. The junction had 2 bases not matched to a gene; V was cut back by 2 bases and J by 3 bases. This CDR3 contains 15 residues. CDR3 loop: CATSDWTGGKETQYF. CDR3 sequence (DNA): TGTGCCACCAGTGATTGGACAGGGGGAAAAGAGACCCAGTACTTC.

This clonotype was detected many times. The rearrangement uses TRBV5-6 and TRBJ2-5; D gene unclear. V lost 0 bases and J 5 bases, leaving 5 bases between the germline ends. This CDR3 contains 12 residues. Germline assignment: CDR1 SGHDT and CDR2 YYEEEE. This CDR3 reads CASSLGRETQYF. The CDR3, as DNA: TGTGCCAGCAGCTTGGGCCGGGAGACCCAGTACTTC.

This sequence joins TRBV4-2 and TRBJ2-1, with 10 bases lining up with TRBD2. This CDR3 contains 17 residues. The germline V gene encodes CDR1 LGHNA and CDR2 YNFKEQ. The J segment lost 4 bases and the V segment lost 1 base, leaving 7 bases of the junction unmatched. This CDR3 is CASSQVSSGGPYNEQFF. The DNA of the CDR3 is TGTGCCAGCAGCCAAGTTTCTAGCGGGGGACCTTACAATGAGCAGTTCTTC.

This CDR3 is CSVGQARVGEQYF. The CDR3 DNA sequence: TGCAGCGTTGGACAAGCTCGGGTAGGCGAGCAGTACTTC. The chain employs TRBV29-1 and TRBJ2-7; no firm D call. CDR1 and CDR2 (germline): SQVTM, ANQGSEA. The CDR3 length is 13 residues. V dropped 4 bases and J dropped 6 bases, with 16 bases sitting between them.

This clonotype was seen many times. The rearrangement links TRBV15 to TRBJ2-1; D is ambiguous. The CDR3 is made up of 16 amino acids. CDR1 is LNHNV and CDR2 is YYDKDF in the germline V gene (reference sequence). V was shortened by 3 bases and J by 4 bases, with 16 bases between the two germline ends. CDR3: CATSSPLSDKYNEQFF. The CDR3, as DNA: TGTGCCACCAGCAGTCCCCTCTCGGATAAATACAATGAGCAGTTCTTC.

The V call is TRBV6-5, the J call TRBJ2-7; no definite D call. The germline CDR1 and CDR2 sequences are MNHEY and SVGAGI. The length of the CDR3 is 12 residues. The germline V and J ends were trimmed by 6 bases and 6 bases, with 12 bases remaining between them. The CDR3 DNA follows: TGTGCCAGCAGCAATTCTCAGACCGAGCAGTACTTC. Protein product: CASSNSQTEQYF.

This clonotype came up many times. This sequence joins TRBV7-8 and TRBJ2-6; 8 bases are shared with TRBD1. CDR1 SGHVS and CDR2 FQNEAQ come from the germline V gene. V shed 5 bases, J shed 1 base, and the junction held 1 base outside the gene matches. There are 15 residues in the CDR3. The DNA for the CDR3 is TGTGCCAGCAGCCGGACAGGGTCTGGGGCCAACGTCCTGACTTTC. Amino acids: CASSRTGSGANVLTF.

This clonotype was seen a few times. The J gene is TRBJ2-7, the V gene TRBV7-9; 13 bases are a match to TRBD2. The V and J ends lost 5 bases and 6 bases, in that order; junction bases with no gene match: 10. Germline CDR1 reads SEHNR; CDR2 reads FQNEAQ (reference sequence). This CDR3 is built from 16 residues. The CDR3 coding sequence is TGTGCCAGCAGCGACACTAGCGGGGGGGCCCAGGGCGAGCAGTACTTC. It translates to CASSDTSGGAQGEQYF.

This clonotype was seen a handful of times. CDR3 nucleotides: TGTGCCAGCAGCTTAACGAGGACTAGCGGGAGTACAGATACGCAGTATTTT. Translated: CASSLTRTSGSTDTQYF. The chain has TRBV7-9 and TRBJ2-3; 13 positions match TRBD2. Per germline, CDR1 SEHNR and CDR2 FQNEAQ (reference sequence). With 2 bases clipped from V and 3 bases from J, the junction kept 5 bases outside the gene matches. This CDR3 region has 17 residues.

The chain carries TRBV7-2 and TRBJ1-2; TRBD1 aligns across 8 bases. Unmatched junction bases numbered 5, after V lost 5 bases and J lost 3 bases. Germline assignment: CDR1 SGHTA and CDR2 FQGNSA. This CDR3 is built from 14 residues. Here the CDR3 reads CASSTGQGYYGYTF. As DNA, the CDR3 is TGTGCCAGCAGCACAGGACAGGGTTACTATGGCTACACCTTC.

This clonotype was observed a few times. The V gene is TRBV7-9, the J gene TRBJ2-3; possibly TRBD1 for D (6 bases). Trimming shortened V by 4 bases and J by 4 bases, and 15 bases separated the two germline ends. The CDR3 spans 15 residues. Germline V CDR1 and CDR2: SEHNR, FQNEAQ (reference sequence). The DNA for the CDR3 is TGTGCCAGCAGCTGGGACATCCCCCAGGCAGATACGCAGTATTTT. Translated: CASSWDIPQADTQYF.

This clonotype was counted between two and nine times. J is TRBJ1-1 and V is TRBV12-3 or TRBV12-4; possibly TRBD1 for D (5 bases). The V end lost 5 bases, the J end lost 3 bases, and 13 bases lay between the germline ends. The CDR3 covers 14 residues. CDR3 coding DNA: TGTGCCAGCAGTCACAACGGGGGGTACACTGAAGCTTTCTTT. Translating gives CASSHNGGYTEAFF.

The chain is built from TRBV28 and TRBJ1-1; D is unresolved. This CDR3 has 13 residues. V lost 7 bases and J 3 bases, leaving 12 bases between the germline ends. Germline loops: CDR1 MDHEN, CDR2 SYDVKM. The CDR3 is CASTLGEDTEAFF. The CDR3 nucleotides are TGTGCCAGCACCCTTGGGGAAGACACTGAAGCTTTCTTT.

This clonotype was recorded a few times. This rearrangement joins TRBV5-1 to TRBJ2-7, with D perhaps matching TRBD1 (5 bases). The germline gives CDR1 SGHRS, CDR2 YFSETQ. CDR3 size: 16 residues. Trimming removed 0 bases from V and 1 base from J, with 14 bases in between. CDR3 sequence (DNA): TGCGCCAGCAGCTTGGAAGCAGGGTGGGTTTCCTACGAGCAGTACTTC. This translates into CASSLEAGWVSYEQYF.

This clonotype was observed a single time. V usage is TRBV4-3 and J usage is TRBJ1-2; 8 bases map to TRBD1. Germline trimming cut 4 bases from V and 3 bases from J; bases unmatched to any gene: 4. The germline CDR1 and CDR2 sequences are LGHNA and YSLEER. The CDR3 is 14 residues long. CDR3 region: CASSPDRVDYGYTF. CDR3 in DNA: TGCGCCAGCAGCCCGGACAGGGTCGACTATGGCTACACCTTC.

This clonotype showed up just a few times. This sequence joins TRBV19 and TRBJ1-4, with D unresolved. There are 16 residues in the CDR3. The V gene lost 3 bases and the J gene lost 7 bases, with 18 bases spanning the gap. Germline V gene lookup returns CDR1 LNHDA and CDR2 SQIVND (reference sequence). The CDR3 nucleotides read TGTGCCAGTAGTATTTCTAGGACCCGACAAGGTGAAAAACTGTTTTTT. Amino acid sequence: CASSISRTRQGEKLFF.

The genes are TRBV30 and TRBJ2-7; TRBD1 matches 10 bases. V lost 1 base to trimming and J lost 1 base; unmatched junction nucleotides: 4. The germline CDR1 and CDR2 sequences are GTSNPN and SVGIG (reference sequence). The CDR3 length is 15 residues. CDR3 sequence (DNA): TGTGCCTGGAGTGGGGACAGGGGCCTGTCCTACGAGCAGTACTTC. Protein product: CAWSGDRGLSYEQYF.

The chain uses TRBV9 and TRBJ1-5; unclear D gene. Trimming took off 6 bases at V and 7 bases at J, with 11 bases between the two ends. The germline V gene has CDR1 SGDLS and CDR2 YYNGEE. This CDR3 contains 12 residues. As DNA, the CDR3 is TGTGCCAGCATGCTCTCGGGACAGCCCCAGCATTTT. It encodes CASMLSGQPQHF.

This clonotype showed up just a few times. The V and J genes are TRBV14 and TRBJ2-1; 12 bases fit TRBD2. In germline, CDR1 is SGHDN, CDR2 FVKESK. V shed 6 bases and J 4 bases; nucleotides not matched to a gene: 13. This CDR3 comprises 18 residues. The CDR3 sequence is CASRPGLAGTITYNEQFF. The CDR3 nucleotides read TGTGCCAGCAGACCGGGACTAGCGGGCACCATCACATACAATGAGCAGTTCTTC.

DNA of the CDR3: TGTGCCAGCACCTTTGCGAGCGGGAGGGCCAACAATGAGCAGTTCTTC. Encoded protein: CASTFASGRANNEQFF. V gene TRBV11-3 combines with J gene TRBJ2-1; 10 nucleotides match TRBD2. The CDR3 has 16 residues. Germline CDR1 and CDR2: SGHNT and YENEEA. The J segment lost 5 bases and the V segment lost 7 bases, leaving 11 bases of the junction unmatched.

The chain links TRBV20-1 to TRBJ1-1; no clear D. Trimming took 6 bases from V and 4 from J, leaving 21 bases between them. Germline V gene sequence: CDR1 DFQATT, CDR2 SNEGSKA (reference sequence). There are 15 residues in the CDR3. Here the CDR3 reads CSATTGIPRGTEAFF. CDR3 bases: TGCAGTGCAACTACCGGGATCCCCCGGGGCACTGAAGCTTTCTTT.

V usage is TRBV7-9 and J usage is TRBJ1-3; 7 positions agree with TRBD1. The germline V gene encodes CDR1 SEHNR and CDR2 FQNEAQ (reference sequence). V trimming: 1 base; J trimming: 4 bases; junction bases outside the gene matches: 4. The CDR3 is 15 amino acids. Written as DNA, the CDR3 is TGTGCCAGCAGCTTAGGAGGGGGCGCCGGAAACACCATATATTTT. This sequence encodes CASSLGGGAGNTIYF.